This entry features one TCR beta chain sequence. Antigen: not known. The CDR3 consists of 12 residues. In germline, CDR1 is MNHNS, CDR2 SASEGT. Trimming removed 2 bases from V and 5 bases from J, with 6 bases in between. This specimen belongs to a study of graft-versus-host responses after intestinal transplantation. As for the study in general: Each patient got anti-thymocyte globulin induction, then tacrolimus and steroids for about 3 years.

Here immunoSEQ multiplex PCR was the method, and the copy in TCRdb shows in-frame clones only, minus some. The sample has about 71,000 clones, around 90% seen once; the top ten hold about 1.3%. The TCR was taken from a human donor who received an intestinal transplant. This chain links TRBV6-1 with TRBJ1-1, with D hard to call. The sample consisted of unstimulated CD8+ T cells sorted from spleen or lymph node cells, taken before intestinal transplant. The CDR3 DNA reads TGTGCCAGCAGTGAATATGAGACTGAAGCTTTCTTT. Translating gives CASSEYETEAFF.